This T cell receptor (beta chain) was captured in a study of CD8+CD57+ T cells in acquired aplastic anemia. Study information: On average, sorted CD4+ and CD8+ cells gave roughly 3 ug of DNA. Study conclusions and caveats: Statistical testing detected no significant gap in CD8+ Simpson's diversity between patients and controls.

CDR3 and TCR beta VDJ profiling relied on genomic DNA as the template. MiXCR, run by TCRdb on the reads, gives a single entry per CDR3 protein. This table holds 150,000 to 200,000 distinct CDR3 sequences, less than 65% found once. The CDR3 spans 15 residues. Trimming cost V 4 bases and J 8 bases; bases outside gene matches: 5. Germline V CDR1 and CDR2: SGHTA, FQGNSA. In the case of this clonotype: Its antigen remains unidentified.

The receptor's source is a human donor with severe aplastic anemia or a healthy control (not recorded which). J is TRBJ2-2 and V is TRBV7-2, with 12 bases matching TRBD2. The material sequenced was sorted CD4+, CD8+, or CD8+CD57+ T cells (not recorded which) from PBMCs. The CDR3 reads CASSSSGGASGELFF. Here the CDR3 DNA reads TGTGCCAGCAGCTCTAGCGGGGGGGCCTCTGGGGAGCTGTTTTTT. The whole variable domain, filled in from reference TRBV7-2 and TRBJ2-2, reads GAGVSQSPSNKVTEKGKDVELRCDPISGHTALYWYRQSLGQGLEFLIYFQGNSAPDKSGLPSDRFSAERTGGSVSTLTIQRTQQEDSAVYLCASSSSGGASGELFFGEGSRLTVL.